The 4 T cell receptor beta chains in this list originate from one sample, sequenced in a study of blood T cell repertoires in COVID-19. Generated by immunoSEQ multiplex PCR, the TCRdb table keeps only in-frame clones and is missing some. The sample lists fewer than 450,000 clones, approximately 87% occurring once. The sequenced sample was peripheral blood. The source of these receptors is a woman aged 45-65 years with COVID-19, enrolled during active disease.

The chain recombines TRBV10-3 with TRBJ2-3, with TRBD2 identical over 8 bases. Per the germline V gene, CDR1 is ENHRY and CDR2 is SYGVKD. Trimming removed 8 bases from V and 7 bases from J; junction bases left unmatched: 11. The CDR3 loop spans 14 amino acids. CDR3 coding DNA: TGTGCCATCGCCGACGGACTAGCCGCAAATACGCAGTATTTT. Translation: CAIADGLAANTQYF.

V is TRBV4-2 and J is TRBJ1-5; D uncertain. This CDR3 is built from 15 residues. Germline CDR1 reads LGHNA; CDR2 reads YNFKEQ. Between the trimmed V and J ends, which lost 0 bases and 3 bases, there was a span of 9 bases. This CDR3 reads CASSQERSANQPQHF. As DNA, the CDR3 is TGTGCCAGCAGCCAAGAGAGGAGTGCCAATCAGCCCCAGCATTTT.

CDR3 protein: CASSPWTIGRYEQYF. CDR3 coding DNA: TGTGCCAGCAGCCCATGGACAATCGGGCGCTACGAGCAGTACTTC. The genes are TRBV9 and TRBJ2-7, with D maybe TRBD1 (5 bases). The CDR3 sequence is 15 residues long. V lost 4 bases and J 3 bases, leaving 17 bases between the germline ends. Per the germline V gene, CDR1 is SGDLS and CDR2 is YYNGEE.

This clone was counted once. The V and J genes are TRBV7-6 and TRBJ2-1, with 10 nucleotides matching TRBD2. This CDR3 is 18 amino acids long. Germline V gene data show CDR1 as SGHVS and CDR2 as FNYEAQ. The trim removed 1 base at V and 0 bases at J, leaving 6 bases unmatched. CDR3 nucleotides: TGTGCCAGCAGCTTAGGGCTAGCGGGAGTGGGCTCCTACAATGAGCAGTTCTTC. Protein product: CASSLGLAGVGSYNEQFF.